This entry features one T cell receptor (beta chain) sequence. As processed by the authors: The authors estimated nucleated cell counts from reference gene primer amplification. Assay: immunoSEQ multiplex PCR; the TCRdb copy retains only in-frame clones and omits some. V, J and clone size are those of that table, while D and trimming were read from the DNA. The sample has some 27,000 clones, around 88% seen once; the top ten hold roughly 17%. This entry comes from a study of blood T cell repertoires in COVID-19. Overall study context: Some COVID-19 samples were acute and others convalescent; all came from the United States, Italy and Spain. The cDNA or gDNA used as material had been derived from T cells, B-cell-depleted T cells, or PBMCs.

The sequence derives from a human donor in a cohort sampled during active COVID-19. Sequencing was carried out using peripheral blood.

This CDR3 is CASSIRQGGGTGELFF. The CDR3 DNA is TGTGCCAGTAGTATACGACAGGGTGGAGGCACCGGGGAGCTGTTTTTT. The gene calls are TRBV19 and TRBJ2-2; 7 bases align to TRBD1. In germline, CDR1 is LNHDA, CDR2 SQIVND (reference sequence). With V trimmed by 2 bases and J by 4 bases, 7 bases remained unmatched. The CDR3 loop spans 16 amino acids.